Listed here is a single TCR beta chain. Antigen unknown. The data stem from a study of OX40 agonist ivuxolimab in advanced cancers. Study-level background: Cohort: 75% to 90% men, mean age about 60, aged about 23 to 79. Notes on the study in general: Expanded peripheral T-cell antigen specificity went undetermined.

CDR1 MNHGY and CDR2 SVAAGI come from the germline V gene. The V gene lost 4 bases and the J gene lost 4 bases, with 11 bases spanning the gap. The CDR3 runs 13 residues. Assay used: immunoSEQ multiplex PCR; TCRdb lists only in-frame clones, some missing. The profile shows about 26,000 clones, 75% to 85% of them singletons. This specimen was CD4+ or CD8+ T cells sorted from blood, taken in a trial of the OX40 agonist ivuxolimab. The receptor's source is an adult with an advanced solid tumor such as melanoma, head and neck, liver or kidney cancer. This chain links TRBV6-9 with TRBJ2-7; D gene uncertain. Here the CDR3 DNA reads TGTGCCAGCAGTTTACTCAAGGGTTACGAGCAGTACTTC. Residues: CASSLLKGYEQYF.